These 24 T cell receptor beta chains were sequenced from one sample in a study of identical twins. TCRdb independently ran MiXCR on the 5' RACE reads; one entry per CDR3 protein. This repertoire shows 350,000 to 450,000 distinct CDR3 sequences, 15% to 20% found once; its top ten account for 9% to 15%. Sequencing input: naive T cells sorted from blood. The receptors derive from a man between 50 and 59 years old in good health.

Of note for this clonotype: Just one base apart from a much larger clone, this may be a read error. The J gene is TRBJ2-1, the V gene TRBV12-3 or TRBV12-4; no definite D call. The CDR3 length is 13 residues. The DNA of the CDR3 is TGTGCCAGCCGTTTAGGCAGTCACAATGAGCAGTTCTTC. Protein sequence: CASRLGSHNEQFF.

The table lists this clonotype with many counts. The chain recombines TRBV20-1 with TRBJ2-7; tentatively, D is TRBD1 or TRBD2 (5 bases each). The CDR3 has 13 residues. From germline, CDR1 is DFQATT and CDR2 SNEGSKA (reference sequence). Trimming took off 7 bases at V and 2 bases at J, with 15 bases between the two ends. CDR3 nucleotides: TGCAGTGTTCCGCGCCGGGGCGCCTACGAGCAGTACTTC. Amino acids: CSVPRRGAYEQYF.

This clonotype was recorded a few times. The gene calls are TRBV20-1 and TRBJ1-2; D gene uncertain. The CDR3 loop spans 9 amino acids. The germline V gene encodes CDR1 DFQATT and CDR2 SNEGSKA (reference sequence). The CDR3 sequence is CRAQYGYTF. The CDR3 coding sequence is TGCAGAGCCCAATATGGCTACACCTTC.

The rearrangement joins TRBV4-1 to TRBJ1-2; unclear D gene. Germline CDR1 MGHRA, CDR2 YSYEKL. CDR3 length equals 16 residues. V shed 1 base and J shed 2 bases, with 14 bases lying between them. The chain's CDR3 is CASSQAFEGFNYGYTF. CDR3 coding DNA: TGCGCCAGCAGCCAAGCATTCGAGGGTTTCAACTATGGCTACACCTTC.

The V and J genes are TRBV27 and TRBJ1-1; possibly TRBD1 for D (6 bases). The germline V gene has CDR1 MNHEY and CDR2 SMNVEV (reference sequence). V was trimmed by 6 bases and J by 4 bases, leaving 21 bases between them. This CDR3 is built from 16 residues. This chain's CDR3 is CASSLFSQGRGTEAFF. The CDR3 nucleotides read TGTGCCAGCAGCCTATTTTCACAGGGTCGGGGCACTGAAGCTTTCTTT.

This chain links TRBV5-1 with TRBJ1-6, with unresolved D. The V and J ends lost 4 bases and 7 bases respectively, with 15 bases between them. The CDR3 sequence is 15 residues long. Germline assignment: CDR1 SGHRS and CDR2 YFSETQ. The DNA for the CDR3 is TGCGCCAGCAGCCACGGATCCACCTTCAATTCACCCCTCCACTTT. This codes for CASSHGSTFNSPLHF.

This clonotype turned up a few times. J is TRBJ2-3 and V is TRBV10-3; D not certain. The CDR3 totals 11 residues. The germline gives CDR1 ENHRY, CDR2 SYGVKD. V was shortened by 6 bases and J by 6 bases, with 7 bases between the two germline ends. The CDR3 sequence: CAISPGDTQYF. The CDR3 bases are TGTGCCATCAGCCCCGGGGATACGCAGTATTTT.

Details on this clonotype: A much larger clone is a single base away; this may be a read error. The genes are TRBV9 and TRBJ2-5; 7 bases fit TRBD2. The CDR3 loop spans 14 amino acids. Trimming cost V 4 bases and J 5 bases; bases outside gene matches: 8. CDR1 and CDR2 from the germline V gene are SGDLS and YYNGEE. The CDR3 region is CASSPTGTIETQYF. CDR3 in DNA: TGTGCCAGCAGCCCGACCGGGACTATTGAGACCCAGTACTTC.

This clonotype occurred many times. The chain carries TRBV29-1 and TRBJ2-1; D is possibly TRBD2 (5 bases). Germline V gene sequence: CDR1 SQVTM, CDR2 ANQGSEA. This CDR3 spans 12 amino acids. V lost 6 bases to trimming and J lost 7 bases, with 13 bases between them. The CDR3 loop is CSVGFRRNEQFF. CDR3 nucleotides: TGCAGCGTGGGGTTTAGGAGGAATGAGCAGTTCTTC.

J is TRBJ2-1 and V is TRBV19; 8 positions agree with TRBD2. Germline CDR1 and CDR2: LNHDA and SQIVND (reference sequence). CDR3 length: 17 amino acids. The junction had 14 bases not matched to a gene; V was cut back by 6 bases and J by 4 bases. CDR3 protein: CASRPDPGRAAYNEQFF. In DNA form, the CDR3 reads TGTGCCAGTAGGCCCGACCCCGGGAGGGCCGCATACAATGAGCAGTTCTTC.

The table lists this clonotype with a few counts. The chain links TRBV25-1 to TRBJ1-6; perhaps TRBD1 as D (5 bases). The V end was cut by 3 bases, the J end by 4 bases, with 10 bases between. Germline V gene data show CDR1 as MGHDK and CDR2 as SYGVNS. The CDR3 contains 15 residues. CDR3 sequence reads: CASSDKGKYNSPLHF. The CDR3 region has the DNA TGTGCCAGCAGTGACAAGGGGAAATATAATTCACCCCTCCACTTT.

There are many counts of this clonotype. The V gene is TRBV18, the J gene TRBJ2-3; 12 bases line up with TRBD2. J gave up 2 bases and V 4 bases, and 4 bases lay outside the gene matches. The CDR3 runs 16 residues. Per germline, CDR1 KGHSH and CDR2 LQKENI. CDR3 coding DNA: TGTGCCAGCTCACTGACTAGCGGGGGACCCACAGATACGCAGTATTTT. As protein: CASSLTSGGPTDTQYF.

In its sample, this clonotype was seen many times. The chain is built from TRBV9 and TRBJ2-3, with D perhaps TRBD1 (6 bases). The CDR3 length is 14 residues. With 4 bases removed from V and 4 bases from J, the gap between germline ends came to 13 bases. Germline CDR1 and CDR2: SGDLS and YYNGEE. CDR3 sequence: CASSKRQAPDTQYF. The CDR3 DNA reads TGTGCCAGCAGCAAAAGACAGGCCCCAGATACGCAGTATTTT.

Ten or more counts support this clonotype. This chain links TRBV4-2 with TRBJ2-7, with D unresolved. There are 16 residues in the CDR3. Germline CDR1 and CDR2: LGHNA and YNFKEQ. The germline V and J ends were trimmed by 1 base and 2 bases, with 15 bases remaining between them. CDR3 nucleotides: TGTGCCAGCAGCCAAGGTCGCAGTTCACCTCCCTACGAGCAGTACTTC. This sequence encodes CASSQGRSSPPYEQYF.

The chain is built from TRBV28 and TRBJ2-7; 10 positions agree with TRBD1. CDR1 and CDR2 from the germline V gene are MDHEN and SYDVKM. Trimming took 7 bases from V and 1 from J; bases not matched to a gene: 16. This CDR3 region has 18 residues. The CDR3: CASTPILYGTGVSYEQYF. The CDR3 DNA is TGTGCCAGCACCCCTATTCTCTACGGGACAGGGGTATCCTACGAGCAGTACTTC.

In this sample, this clonotype turned up a few times. The rearrangement uses TRBV11-2 and TRBJ2-1; a possible D gene is TRBD1 (6 bases). Trimming shortened V by 9 bases and J by 5 bases, and 14 bases separated the two germline ends. This CDR3 has 13 residues. Germline assignment: CDR1 SGHAT and CDR2 FQNNGV. CDR3 in DNA: TGTGCCAGTAACCGGGACACCAACAATGAGCAGTTCTTC. Protein: CASNRDTNNEQFF. The variable domain in full, with the rest retrieved from reference TRBV11-2 and TRBJ2-1, is EAGVAQSPRYKIIEKRQSVAFWCNPISGHATLYWYQQILGQGPKLLIQFQNNGVVDDSQLPKDRFSAERLKGVDSTLKIQPAKLEDSAVYLCASNRDTNNEQFFGPGTRLTVL.

This clonotype was seen at least ten times. V usage is TRBV5-1 and J usage is TRBJ2-7; 8 positions agree with TRBD1. Germline lookup yields CDR1 SGHRS and CDR2 YFSETQ. The CDR3 has 13 amino acids. V shed 2 bases, J shed 6 bases, and the junction held 4 bases outside the gene matches. CDR3 coding DNA: TGCGCCAGCAGCTTAGCAGGGGGCCTCGAGCAGTACTTC. Residues: CASSLAGGLEQYF.

The V gene is TRBV12-3 or TRBV12-4, the J gene TRBJ2-7; 11 bases align to TRBD1. The CDR3 has 16 residues. The ends lost 7 bases at V and 1 base at J; junction bases unmatched: 9. CDR3 sequence: CASTKVGTGGSYEQYF. The CDR3 region has the DNA TGTGCCAGCACCAAAGTCGGGACAGGGGGTTCCTACGAGCAGTACTTC.

The V gene is TRBV20-1, the J gene TRBJ1-1; 7 bases fit TRBD1. Germline CDR1 DFQATT, CDR2 SNEGSKA (reference sequence). This CDR3 comprises 14 residues. V trimming: 6 bases; J trimming: 4 bases; junction bases outside the gene matches: 11. The CDR3 DNA reads TGCAGTGCCAGTCGAACGGGACAGACCACTGAAGCTTTCTTT. As protein: CSASRTGQTTEAFF.

The chain is built from TRBV10-1 and TRBJ2-5, with 7 nucleotides matching TRBD1. The CDR3 consists of 14 residues. CDR1 and CDR2 (germline): WNHNN, SYGVQD (reference sequence). The V gene end was trimmed by 2 bases and the J gene end by 4 bases; junction bases not matched to a gene: 4. DNA for the CDR3: TGCGCCAGCAGTGAGGACAGGGAAGGAGAGACCCAGTACTTC. Translating gives CASSEDREGETQYF.

The chain links TRBV15 to TRBJ2-7, with D possibly being TRBD2 (6 bases). The germline V and J ends were trimmed by 0 bases and 3 bases, with 12 bases remaining between them. The CDR3 consists of 15 residues. Germline loops: CDR1 LNHNV, CDR2 YYDKDF (reference sequence). CDR3 bases: TGTGCCACCAGCAGAGATCAGCACGGGGGCTACGAGCAGTACTTC. It yields the protein CATSRDQHGGYEQYF.

The chain combines TRBV3-1 with TRBJ2-2; 7 nucleotides agree with TRBD1. This CDR3 region has 16 residues. Germline loops: CDR1 LGHDT, CDR2 YNNKEL (reference sequence). V dropped 2 bases and J dropped 5; count of bases not matched to a gene: 8. The DNA of the CDR3 is TGTGCCAGCAGCCAAAACCTGAGGGGGCCAACCGGGGAGCTGTTTTTT. Its translation is CASSQNLRGPTGELFF.

A few counts support this clonotype. This chain uses TRBV6-2 or TRBV6-3 with TRBJ1-1; perhaps TRBD1 as D (6 bases). The CDR3 totals 13 residues. Between the trimmed V and J ends, which lost 1 base and 5 bases, there was a span of 8 bases. Germline V gene lookup returns CDR1 MNHEY and CDR2 SVGEGT. The CDR3 spells CASSYFRGTEAFF. CDR3 nucleotides: TGTGCCAGCAGTTACTTCAGGGGTACTGAAGCTTTCTTT.

The chain links TRBV5-1 to TRBJ1-3; D perhaps matches TRBD1 (5 bases). CDR3 length equals 14 residues. CDR1 SGHRS and CDR2 YFSETQ come from the germline V gene. V was shortened by 2 bases and J by 2 bases, with 8 bases between the two germline ends. The CDR3, as DNA: TGCGCCAGCAGCTTAGTAGGGGCTGGAAACACCATATATTTT. Residues: CASSLVGAGNTIYF.